This TCR beta chain derives from a study of blood T cell repertoires in COVID-19. The table came from immunoSEQ multiplex PCR; TCRdb's copy has only in-frame clones and leaves some out. The table records 90,000 to 150,000 clones, 79% of them present only once. Germline CDR1 LGHNA, CDR2 YNFKEQ. There are 17 residues in the CDR3. V gave up 0 bases and J gave up 8 bases; unmatched junction bases: 11. The V and J genes are TRBV4-2 and TRBJ1-2; 11 bases are shared with TRBD1. The source material was peripheral blood. The TCR was taken from a woman over 75 with acute or convalescent COVID-19. In DNA form, the CDR3 reads TGTGCCAGCAGCCAAGAAAGTCGGACAGGGGGCGCAAGAGGCTACACCTTC. This gives the protein CASSQESRTGGARGYTF.